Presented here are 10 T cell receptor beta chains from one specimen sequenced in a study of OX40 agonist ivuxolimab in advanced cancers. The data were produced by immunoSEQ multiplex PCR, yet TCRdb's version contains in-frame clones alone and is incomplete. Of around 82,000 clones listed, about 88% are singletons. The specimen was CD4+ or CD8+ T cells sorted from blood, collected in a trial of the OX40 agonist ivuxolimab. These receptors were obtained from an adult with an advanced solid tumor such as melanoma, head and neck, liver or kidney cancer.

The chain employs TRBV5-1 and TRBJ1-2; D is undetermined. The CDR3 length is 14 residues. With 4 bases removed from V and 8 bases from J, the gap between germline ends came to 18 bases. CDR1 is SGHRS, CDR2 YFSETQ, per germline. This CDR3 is CASSPEGSRSGYTF. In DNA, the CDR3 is TGCGCCAGCAGCCCGGAGGGCTCGCGTTCCGGCTACACCTTC.

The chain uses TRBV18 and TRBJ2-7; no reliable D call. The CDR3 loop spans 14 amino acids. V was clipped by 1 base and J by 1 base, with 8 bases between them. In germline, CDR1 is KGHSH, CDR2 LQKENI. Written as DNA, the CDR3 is TGTGCCAGCTCACCACAAGAAGGATCCTACGAGCAGTACTTC. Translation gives CASSPQEGSYEQYF.

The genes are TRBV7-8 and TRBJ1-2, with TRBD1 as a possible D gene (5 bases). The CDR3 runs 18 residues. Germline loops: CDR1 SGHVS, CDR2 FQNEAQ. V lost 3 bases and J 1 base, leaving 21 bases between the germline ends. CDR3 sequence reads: CASSFPSPGRDGNYGYTF. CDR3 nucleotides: TGTGCCAGCAGCTTCCCGAGCCCCGGCAGGGACGGTAACTATGGCTACACCTTC.

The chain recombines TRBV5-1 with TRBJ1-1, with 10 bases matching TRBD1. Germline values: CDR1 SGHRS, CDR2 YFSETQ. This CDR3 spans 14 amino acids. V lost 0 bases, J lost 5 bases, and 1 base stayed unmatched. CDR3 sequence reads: CASSLGQGATEAFF. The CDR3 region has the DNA TGCGCCAGCAGCTTGGGACAGGGGGCGACTGAAGCTTTCTTT.

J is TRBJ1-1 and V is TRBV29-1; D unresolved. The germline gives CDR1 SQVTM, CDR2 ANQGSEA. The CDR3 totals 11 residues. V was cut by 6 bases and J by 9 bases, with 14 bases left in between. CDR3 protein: CSVPTESQAFF. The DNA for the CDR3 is TGCAGCGTCCCAACAGAATCACAAGCTTTCTTT.

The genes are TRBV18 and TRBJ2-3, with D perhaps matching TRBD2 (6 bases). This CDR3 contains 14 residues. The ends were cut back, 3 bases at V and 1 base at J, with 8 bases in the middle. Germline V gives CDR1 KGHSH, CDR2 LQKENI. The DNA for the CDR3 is TGTGCCAGCTCACCGGGGGGAGGCACAGATACGCAGTATTTT. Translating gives CASSPGGGTDTQYF.

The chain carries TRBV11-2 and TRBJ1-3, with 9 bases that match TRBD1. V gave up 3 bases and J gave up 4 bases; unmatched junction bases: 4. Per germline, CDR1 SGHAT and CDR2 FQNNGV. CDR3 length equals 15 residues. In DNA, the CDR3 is TGTGCCAGCAGCTTGGACAGGGGCCCCGGAAACACCATATATTTT. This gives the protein CASSLDRGPGNTIYF.

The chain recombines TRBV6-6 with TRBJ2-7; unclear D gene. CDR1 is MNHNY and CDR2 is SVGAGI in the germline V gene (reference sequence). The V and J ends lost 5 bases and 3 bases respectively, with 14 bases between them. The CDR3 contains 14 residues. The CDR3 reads CASSPSPLGYEQYF. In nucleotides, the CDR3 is TGTGCCAGCAGTCCTTCCCCGCTCGGCTACGAGCAGTACTTC.

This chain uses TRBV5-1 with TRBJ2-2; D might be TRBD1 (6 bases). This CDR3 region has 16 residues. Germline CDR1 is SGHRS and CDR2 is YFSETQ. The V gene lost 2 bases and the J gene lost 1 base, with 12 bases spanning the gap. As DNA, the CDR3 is TGCGCCAGCAGCTTACTCCCGGGACAGAACACCGGGGAGCTGTTTTTT. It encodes CASSLLPGQNTGELFF.

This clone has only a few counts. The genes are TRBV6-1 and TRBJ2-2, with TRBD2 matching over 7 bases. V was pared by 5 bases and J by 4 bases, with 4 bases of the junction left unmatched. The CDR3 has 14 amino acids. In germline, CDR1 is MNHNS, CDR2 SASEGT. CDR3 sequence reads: CASSRTSATGELFF. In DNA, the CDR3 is TGTGCCAGCAGTCGGACTAGTGCCACCGGGGAGCTGTTTTTT.